This T cell receptor beta chain was recovered during a study of radiotherapy plus CTLA-4 blockade in lung cancer. Study-wide context: Across the patients, objective responses occurred in about 19%, and disease control in under 40%.

The CDR3 has 13 residues. The ends were cut back, 4 bases at V and 0 bases at J, with 5 bases in the middle. The germline V gene has CDR1 SGHRS and CDR2 YFSETQ. Study results and limitations: Subsequent to radiotherapy plus ipilimumab, tumor-derived TCR clones underwent expansion in blood.

Clones were sequenced by immunoSEQ multiplex PCR, and TCRdb holds only the in-frame ones, with some missing. The table lists tens of thousands of clones, about 75% of them singletons. Comment on this clone: Its specificity is not known.

Material: peripheral blood, obtained from a patient treated with radiotherapy plus ipilimumab. The sequence was obtained from a human donor with non-small cell lung cancer who had stable disease on radiotherapy plus ipilimumab. The rearrangement links TRBV5-1 to TRBJ1-3; D is ambiguous. Here the CDR3 reads CASSRDSGNTIYF. The DNA for the CDR3 is TGCGCCAGCAGCCGAGACTCTGGAAACACCATATATTTT.